The clone carrying this T cell receptor (beta chain) was detected only a few times. Clones were read by immunoSEQ multiplex PCR, and TCRdb kept only the in-frame ones, dropping some. This table has 150,000 to 200,000 clones, roughly 70% appearing once. The data stem from a study of shared clonotypes between healthy human individuals. This CDR3 has 13 amino acids. Trimming stripped 5 bases from V and 5 bases from J, with 10 bases between. Germline-derived CDR1 and CDR2 are KGHSH and LQKENI. The TCR comes from a man in his thirties or forties in good health. V is TRBV18 and J is TRBJ1-5; TRBD1 is a possible D gene (5 bases). Sequencing used memory CD4+ T cells sorted from blood. The subset: CD45RA-negative fraction. The CDR3 region is CASSGGTDQPQHF. The CDR3 DNA follows: TGTGCCAGCTCAGGGGGGACTGATCAGCCCCAGCATTTT.